The entry below gives a single T cell receptor (beta chain) sequence along with its context. What it binds is not known. Sequenced by immunoSEQ multiplex PCR; TCRdb stores in-frame clones only, minus some. Among about 59,000 clones, approximately 92% were seen once, and the ten largest hold 5% to 6.5%. The data stem from a study of T cell responses to AZD1222 COVID-19 vaccine. Study-level points and caveats: Baseline seropositivity occurred in only 5 to 7 AZD1222 recipients. Two AZD1222 doses significantly raised spike-specific TCR breadth and depth over controls.

V shed 3 bases, J shed 4 bases, and the junction held 13 bases outside the gene matches. The length of the CDR3 is 17 residues. Per the germline V gene, CDR1 is ENHRY and CDR2 is SYGVKD. The sequenced sample was peripheral blood, obtained 28 days after the second AZD1222 dose. The chain employs TRBV10-3 and TRBJ2-5; 8 bases are shared with TRBD1. This receptor was obtained from an adult who received the AZD1222 COVID-19 vaccine. The CDR3 nucleotides are TGTGCCATCAGTGACCCCCGCGGGACAGGTCTAGGAGAGACCCAGTACTTC. Its translation: CAISDPRGTGLGETQYF.